This note documents a single T cell receptor (beta chain) sequence. The antigen remains unidentified. The sample is drawn from a study of molecular identifiers for immune sequencing clone quantification. Study summary: Within a replicate experiment, RNA obtained from either about 21,000 or 97,000 naive CD8 cells was divided into five aliquots, and four of those aliquots were then sequenced.

Methods described previously, with TCR primers listed, were used for bulk TCR libraries. In TCRdb, the PCR reads were re-called with MiXCR into one record per CDR3 protein. In the table there are some 96,000 distinct CDR3 sequences, roughly a quarter of which are singletons. The CDR3 runs to 17 residues. Per the germline V gene, CDR1 is MNHNY and CDR2 is SVGAGI (reference sequence). Trimming removed 0 bases from V and 7 bases from J, with 22 bases in between. Study-wide results and caveats: Should identical TCR molecules share a barcode, the sizes of highly expanded clones could be underestimated.

This chain uses TRBV6-6 with TRBJ2-7, with D possibly matching TRBD2 (6 bases). The origin of this receptor is a human donor in good health. Some libraries in this study had Jurkat cell RNA spiked in. Sequences were obtained from naive CD8+ T cells from blood, with Jurkat cell RNA spiked in. Noted subset: FACS-sorted CD8+CD4-CCR7+CD45RA+ naive T cells. The CDR3 nucleotides read TGTGCCAGCAGTTACTCGGGGGGTTTGGGGGTAAACGGGGAGCAGTACTTC. It specifies CASSYSGGLGVNGEQYF.